These 2 T cell receptor beta chains share one sample of origin, sequenced in a study of beta chain features in type 1 diabetes. The antigens these receptors bind are not known. Study-level points and caveats: Type 1 diabetes patients had moderately but significantly shorter TCRB CDR3s in all four CD4+ subsets.

Sequencing targeted expressed TCRB transcripts, as all isolated RNA had been reverse transcribed. Assay used: immunoSEQ multiplex PCR; TCRdb lists only in-frame clones, some missing. Of about 27,000 clones in the sample, 56% were seen once. Sequences were obtained from Tregs from blood. The receptors originated from a young woman with type 1 diabetes.

The V gene is TRBV28, the J gene TRBJ2-3, with 7 bases matching TRBD2. This CDR3 is 14 amino acids long. J was trimmed by 2 bases and V by 11 bases; bases with no gene match: 10. Germline CDR1 and CDR2: MDHEN and SYDVKM. DNA of the CDR3: TGTGCCGGAGGCGGGGGAACTTCCACAGATACGCAGTATTTT. This gives the protein CAGGGGTSTDTQYF.

The V gene is TRBV5-1, the J gene TRBJ1-5; 7 positions match TRBD1. V lost 4 bases, J lost 1 base, and 2 bases stayed unmatched. Germline CDR1 and CDR2: SGHRS and YFSETQ. The CDR3 extends over 14 amino acids. The DNA of the CDR3 is TGCGCCAGCAGCCCGGGACAGAGCAATCAGCCCCAGCATTTT. This codes for CASSPGQSNQPQHF. The full variable domain, rest sourced from reference TRBV5-1 and TRBJ1-5, is KAGVTQTPRYLIKTRGQQVTLSCSPISGHRSVSWYQQTPGQGLQFLFEYFSETQRNKGNFPGRFSGRQFSNSRSEMNVSTLELGDSALYLCASSPGQSNQPQHFGDGTRLSIL.